Each of the 6 T cell receptor beta chains below was sequenced from the same sample in a study of human T cells and chemical hapten exposure. Described time point: patch test 3, about 24 weeks after DPC sensitization. Documented treatment: therapeutic diphenylcyclopropenone sensitization with weekly scalp DPC. TCRdb re-analysed the RACE reads in MiXCR, keeping a single row per CDR3 protein. The sample holds more than 45,000 distinct CDR3 sequences, roughly an eighth seen once. Sequenced here: whole blood, sampled in connection with sensitization to the hapten diphenylcyclopropenone (DPC). The source of these receptors is a man aged 30-40 years with alopecia areata. Some clones in this sample may be carry-over from other donors' samples.

This clonotype was picked up many times. V gene TRBV29-1 combines with J gene TRBJ2-5, with 9 nucleotides matching TRBD1. V lost 0 bases, J lost 3 bases, and 5 bases stayed unmatched. The germline V gene encodes CDR1 SQVTM and CDR2 ANQGSEA. The CDR3 has 15 amino acids. The CDR3 is CSVEDTGGAEETQYF. The CDR3 nucleotides are TGCAGCGTTGAAGACACAGGGGGCGCGGAAGAGACCCAGTACTTC.

This clonotype occurred many times. V is TRBV7-3 and J is TRBJ2-2; the D gene could be TRBD1 or TRBD2 (5 bases each). CDR1 is SGHTA and CDR2 is FQGTGA in the germline V gene. Trimming pared 5 bases from V and 4 bases from J, leaving 11 bases between. CDR3 length: 14 residues. In nucleotides, the CDR3 is TGTGCCAGCAGCCTATTGGGGACCACCGGGGAGCTGTTTTTT. This sequence encodes CASSLLGTTGELFF.

The chain recombines TRBV2 with TRBJ2-3, with D possibly TRBD2 on 5 matching bases. CDR3 length: 12 amino acids. The V gene's germline CDR1 is SNHLY and CDR2 FYNNEI. The V end lost 8 bases, the J end lost 3 bases, and 9 bases lay between the germline ends. In nucleotides, the CDR3 is TGTGCCAGCGCGCTAGCAACAGATACGCAGTATTTT. This translates into CASALATDTQYF. The variable domain in full, with the rest retrieved from reference TRBV2 and TRBJ2-3, is EPEVTQTPSHQVTQMGQEVILRCVPISNHLYFYWYRQILGQKVEFLVSFYNNEISEKSEIFDDQFSVERPDGSNFTLKIRSTKLEDSAMYFCASALATDTQYFGPGTRLTVL.

The J gene is TRBJ2-3, the V gene TRBV7-2, with D possibly being TRBD2 (6 bases). Per the germline V gene, CDR1 is SGHTA and CDR2 is FQGNSA. The CDR3 loop spans 16 amino acids. The V end was cut by 1 base, the J end by 1 base, with 12 bases between. For the CDR3, the DNA is TGTGCCAGCAGCTTAGGGAACGTAGCGGGCACAGATACGCAGTATTTT. It encodes CASSLGNVAGTDTQYF.

V is TRBV27 and J is TRBJ1-2; D unresolved. The V and J ends lost 3 bases and 2 bases respectively, with 7 bases between them. The CDR3 loop spans 13 amino acids. The germline CDR1 and CDR2 sequences are MNHEY and SMNVEV (reference sequence). CDR3 in DNA: TGTGCCAGCAGTTTTTTCCCCAACTATGGCTACACCTTC. Protein: CASSFFPNYGYTF.

At least ten counts were recorded for this clonotype. The V and J genes are TRBV19 and TRBJ1-5; D not resolved. From germline, CDR1 is LNHDA and CDR2 SQIVND (reference sequence). The CDR3 runs 11 residues. The CDR3 nucleotides read TGTGGCCAGGACCGCGACCAGCCCCAGCATTTT. Translation gives CGQDRDQPQHF.